These T cell receptor beta chains were read from a single sample in a study of blood T cell repertoires in COVID-19. Repertoires were generated with immunoSEQ multiplex PCR, while TCRdb's copy carries only in-frame clones and drops some. The table records roughly 69,000 clones, more than 60% of them present only once. Sample: peripheral blood. These receptors originate from a woman between 50 and 59 years old with acute or convalescent COVID-19. Each CDR3 is given with its conserved first and last residue. A D gene is named only where the DNA matches it firmly. Clone size, where shown, is once, few, many, or a class for clones that have expanded.

>.|.|TRBV14|TRBJ2-5
TGTGCCAGCAGCCAAGTACAGGGTTGGGGAGAGACCCAGTACTTC
CASSQVQGWGETQYF
>.|few|TRBV10-2|TRBJ2-3
TGCGCCAGCAGTGAGGGTGGAGGAGGCGATACGCAGTATTTT
CASSEGGGGDTQYF
>.|.|TRBV7-2|TRBJ2-1
TGTGCCAGCAGCTTAGTTGGCGGTTACTACAATGAGCAGTTCTTC
CASSLVGGYYNEQFF
>TRBD1|.|TRBV23-1|TRBJ1-1
TGCGCCAGCAGTCAATCTGGTAACCCCCAGGGGGCGACTGAAGCTTTCTTT
CASSQSGNPQGATEAFF
>.|.|TRBV27|TRBJ2-7
TGTGCCACCTCGACCGGGTCTAGGCACGAGCAGTACTTC
CATSTGSRHEQYF
>.|few|TRBV7-2|TRBJ1-3
TGTGCCAGCAGCTTAGGTTATGGGGGGTTCTCTGGAAACACCATATATTTT
CASSLGYGGFSGNTIYF
>.|once|TRBV21-1|TRBJ2-7
TGTGCCAGCAGCAAAGCCCAAGGGGGTGAAGACGAGCAGTACTTC
CASSKAQGGEDEQYF
>TRBD2|.|TRBV27|TRBJ2-5
TGTGCCAGCAGTGTACTCAGGACTAGCGGGAAAGAGACCCAGTACTTC
CASSVLRTSGKETQYF
>TRBD1|.|TRBV29-1|TRBJ2-5
TGCAGCGTTGGGACAGGCTTAGAGACCCAGTACTTC
CSVGTGLETQYF
>TRBD2|.|TRBV4-1|TRBJ2-3
TGCGCCAGCAGCCAAGATCTTACGGGAGGGTTCGATACGCAGTATTTT
CASSQDLTGGFDTQYF
>.|.|TRBV11-2|TRBJ2-6
TGTGCCAGCAGCTCATTCTCTGGGGCCAACGTCCTGACTTTC
CASSSFSGANVLTF
>TRBD1|.|TRBV6-4|TRBJ1-5
TGTGCCAGCAAAAACCCCCAGGGGGCTCGCAATCAGCCCCAGCATTTT
CASKNPQGARNQPQHF
>.|many|TRBV30|TRBJ2-1
TGTGCCTGGCGGACACCCCACAATGAGCAGTTCTTC
CAWRTPHNEQFF
>.|.|TRBV6-5|TRBJ2-5
TGTGCCAGCAGTTACGGAGGGTCTGAGACCCAGTACTTC
CASSYGGSETQYF
>.|.|TRBV28|TRBJ1-3
TGTGCCAGCAACAGGGTTTTTAGTGGAAACACCATATATTTT
CASNRVFSGNTIYF
>TRBD2|.|TRBV6-1|TRBJ2-7
TGTGCCAGCAGTGAAGCGCCCCTCGTAGCGGGGGGGGCCCAGTACTTC
CASSEAPLVAGGAQYF
>.|.|TRBV30|TRBJ1-3
TGTGCCTGGAGTGTACATCGTAACTCTGGAAACACCATATATTTT
CAWSVHRNSGNTIYF
>.|.|TRBV27|TRBJ2-1
TGTGCCAGCAGTTTACAGCGGGTTGATGAGCAGTTCTTC
CASSLQRVDEQFF
>.|.|TRBV18|TRBJ2-1
TGTGCCAGCTCAGTGTCAGGGGCCTACAATGAGCAGTTCTTC
CASSVSGAYNEQFF
>TRBD2|.|TRBV2|TRBJ2-3
TGTGCCAGCAACCTGCAGTCTAGCGGGAGCACAGATACGCAGTATTTT
CASNLQSSGSTDTQYF
>.|once|TRBV2|TRBJ1-2
TGTGCCAGCGGGGCGAATGGCTACACCTTC
CASGANGYTF
>TRBD1|.|TRBV6-5|TRBJ2-7
TGTGCCAGCAGGCGGGACAGGTCGACCTACGAGCAGTACTTC
CASRRDRSTYEQYF
>TRBD1|.|TRBV5-4|TRBJ1-2
TGTGCCAGCACCGACCCGGACAGGGTTCGGTATGGCTACACCTTC
CASTDPDRVRYGYTF
>.|.|TRBV18|TRBJ2-2
TGTGCCAGCTCTTCCCAAAACACCGGGGAGCTGTTTTTT
CASSSQNTGELFF
>.|.|TRBV27|TRBJ2-5
TGTGCCAGCAGGGGGGGGGCTAGCTGGGTCCAGTACTTC
CASRGGASWVQYF
>TRBD2|.|TRBV4-1|TRBJ2-1
TGCGCCAGCAGCCAAGCTATAGCGGGGGGTTACAATGAGCAGTTCTTC
CASSQAIAGGYNEQFF
>.|few|TRBV2|TRBJ2-6
TGTGCCAGCATCCCGGATACGGGTGGGGCCAACGTCCTGACTTTC
CASIPDTGGANVLTF
>.|.|TRBV6-5|TRBJ1-1
TGTGCCAGCAGTCCGGGGACAACGGCTTTCTTT
CASSPGTTAFF
>TRBD1|.|TRBV6-5|TRBJ2-7
TGTGCCAGCAGTTGGGACAGCTCCCCCGAGCAGTACTTC
CASSWDSSPEQYF
>TRBD2|once|TRBV25-1|TRBJ2-1
TGTGCCAGCAGACCCGTGTCACTAGCGGGAGGGTTAGAGTTCTTC
CASRPVSLAGGLEFF
>.|.|TRBV10-3|TRBJ1-1
TGTGCCATCAGAGACCAGGGGAGTCGGACTGAAGCTTTCTTT
CAIRDQGSRTEAFF
>.|.|TRBV12-3/TRBV12-4|TRBJ1-4
TGTGCCAGCAGCCGGGGACAAAATGAAAAACTGTTTTTT
CASSRGQNEKLFF
>TRBD1|.|TRBV6-5|TRBJ1-1
TGTGCCAGCAGTTACTCGAAGGGGGCTGACACTGAAGCTTTCTTT
CASSYSKGADTEAFF
>.|.|TRBV7-8|TRBJ2-2
TGTGCCAGCAGCCCCTATGGGGCCCTAACCGGGGAGCTGTTTTTT
CASSPYGALTGELFF
>.|.|TRBV24-1|TRBJ2-3
TGTGCCACCAGTCAGGGCCCGATTTCGGAGTCCTTAAATACAGATACGCAGTATTTT
CATSQGPISESLNTDTQYF
>.|.|TRBV15|TRBJ1-5
TGTGCCACCAGCCCCTCCCGGGGGAATCAGCCCCAGCATTTT
CATSPSRGNQPQHF
>TRBD1|.|TRBV5-1|TRBJ2-1
TGCGCCAGCAGCTCGGGGGGGACAGGGGCCTACAATGAGCAGTTCTTC
CASSSGGTGAYNEQFF
>TRBD2|.|TRBV10-2|TRBJ2-5
TGCGCCAGCAGTGCCCCGAGGAAGGGTAGCGGGGGGTACCAAGAGACCCAGTACTTC
CASSAPRKGSGGYQETQYF
>.|.|TRBV18|TRBJ1-5
TGTGCCAGCTCACCACAGGGCAGGGCCCCCAATCAGCCCCAGCATTTT
CASSPQGRAPNQPQHF
>.|.|TRBV2|TRBJ1-1
TGTGCCAGCGGGAGGGTGAACACTGAAGCTTTCTTT
CASGRVNTEAFF
>TRBD2|.|TRBV3-1/TRBV3-2|TRBJ2-3
TGTGCCAGCAGCCAATTCCGGGGGGGGCAGTATTTT
CASSQFRGGQYF